These T cell receptor beta chains were read from a single sample in a study of cytomegalovirus exposure and HLA in healthy donors. Profiling relied on immunoSEQ multiplex PCR, and the TCRdb table lists in-frame clones only, not all of them. Of roughly 270,000 clones in the sample, 88% were seen once. What was sequenced was PBMCs. All receptors come from a woman between 18 and 29 years old in good health and CMV-seronegative. The CDR3 runs from the conserved cysteine through the conserved F or W. A D gene is named only where the DNA matches it firmly. Some rows have no size entry. The others give once, few or many, or a class for an expanded clone.

>TRBJ2-2|NA|TRBV9|NA
CASRQGDTGELFF
TGTGCCAGCAGACAGGGAGACACCGGGGAGCTGTTTTTT
>TRBJ2-7|NA|TRBV2|NA
CASRGDFASYEQYF
TGTGCCAGCAGGGGGGACTTTGCCTCCTACGAGCAGTACTTC
>TRBJ2-1|NA|TRBV7-3|NA
CASSQAGLQNEQFF
TGTGCCAGCAGCCAGGCTGGGCTCCAGAATGAGCAGTTCTTC
>TRBJ2-1|NA|TRBV25-1|TRBD2
CASTDRGAYNEQFF
TGTGCCAGCACCGATCGGGGGGCCTACAATGAGCAGTTCTTC
>TRBJ2-1|NA|TRBV28|NA
CASSFRAGNEQFF
TGTGCCAGCAGTTTTCGGGCGGGAAATGAGCAGTTCTTC
>TRBJ2-6|NA|TRBV27|TRBD1
CASSFRGPRANVLTF
TGTGCCAGCAGTTTTAGGGGGCCGAGGGCCAACGTCCTGACTTTC
>TRBJ2-7|NA|TRBV2|NA
CASHEGRSILYEQYF
TGTGCCAGCCATGAGGGCAGGAGCATCCTCTACGAGCAGTACTTC
>TRBJ1-1|NA|TRBV6-1|TRBD1
CASKGAAEAFF
TGTGCCAGCAAGGGGGCCGCTGAAGCTTTCTTT
>TRBJ1-5|few|TRBV6-1|NA
CASSEGHLIPQHF
TGTGCCAGCAGTGAAGGGCATCTCATTCCCCAGCATTTT
>TRBJ2-5|NA|TRBV6-5|NA
CASSYSRRGGGETQYF
TGTGCCAGCAGTTACTCGAGGAGGGGAGGTGGGGAGACCCAGTACTTC
>TRBJ2-3|NA|TRBV6-5|TRBD2
CASRPASGRTDTQYF
TGTGCCAGCAGACCCGCTAGCGGGAGAACAGATACGCAGTATTTT
>TRBJ2-2|NA|TRBV28|NA
CASSLWDWGNTGELFF
TGTGCCAGCAGTTTATGGGACTGGGGAAACACCGGGGAGCTGTTTTTT
>TRBJ2-1|NA|TRBV28|NA
CASSLRDNLHNEQFF
TGTGCCAGCAGTCTGAGGGACAATTTACACAATGAGCAGTTCTTC
>TRBJ2-3|NA|TRBV29-1|TRBD1
CSSSRGPDTQYF
TGCAGCTCCTCCAGGGGGCCAGATACGCAGTATTTT
>TRBJ1-2|NA|TRBV28|NA
CASSVTSYGYTF
TGTGCCAGCAGTGTTACCAGCTATGGCTACACCTTC
>TRBJ2-1|NA|TRBV4-3|TRBD2
CASSQDRGLAVYNEQFF
TGCGCCAGCAGCCAAGATCGGGGTCTAGCGGTTTACAATGAGCAGTTCTTC
>TRBJ2-7|NA|TRBV11-2|TRBD2
CASSFSYGTRPVGEYEQYF
TGTGCCAGCAGCTTCTCTTACGGGACTAGACCTGTGGGTGAATACGAGCAGTACTTC
>TRBJ2-1|once|TRBV14|TRBD2
CASSQRAGLPHNEQFF
TGTGCCAGCAGCCAAAGAGCGGGGCTACCCCACAATGAGCAGTTCTTC
>TRBJ2-1|NA|TRBV4-1|TRBD2
CASSQVLAGDSYNEQFF
TGCGCCAGCAGCCAAGTACTAGCGGGAGACTCCTACAATGAGCAGTTCTTC
>TRBJ1-2|NA|TRBV7-8|NA
CASSSWGDGANYGYTF
TGTGCCAGCAGCTCATGGGGGGACGGAGCTAACTATGGCTACACCTTC
>TRBJ1-2|NA|TRBV14|NA
CASSQVNLGTSRGYTF
TGTGCCAGCAGCCAAGTTAATCTCGGGACTTCCCGTGGCTACACCTTC
>TRBJ2-1|NA|TRBV25-1|TRBD1
CASSSTGESYNEQFF
TGTGCCAGCAGTTCCACAGGGGAGTCCTACAATGAGCAGTTCTTC
>TRBJ1-2|NA|TRBV28|TRBD1
CASSLTGYGYTF
TGTGCCAGCAGTTTGACAGGGTATGGCTACACCTTC
>TRBJ1-1|NA|TRBV30|NA
CAWSYVEGTEAFF
TGTGCCTGGAGTTACGTCGAGGGCACTGAAGCTTTCTTT
>TRBJ2-1|NA|TRBV7-3|TRBD1
CASSEVGQSNEQFF
TGTGCCAGCAGCGAAGTGGGACAGTCCAATGAGCAGTTCTTC
>TRBJ1-1|NA|TRBV7-8|NA
CASSLAPRKNTEAFF
TGTGCCAGCAGCTTAGCTCCGAGAAAAAACACTGAAGCTTTCTTT
>TRBJ1-1|NA|TRBV18|NA
CASSPPDTVNTEAFF
TGTGCCAGCTCACCACCTGACACCGTGAACACTGAAGCTTTCTTT
>TRBJ2-5|NA|TRBV4-1|NA
CASSQGRIEETQYF
TGCGCCAGCAGCCAAGGGCGGATCGAAGAGACCCAGTACTTC
>TRBJ2-1|NA|TRBV2|TRBD2
CASGSRLAGANNEQFF
TGTGCCAGCGGGTCGCGACTAGCGGGGGCTAACAATGAGCAGTTCTTC
>TRBJ2-5|NA|TRBV28|TRBD1
CASSLTQGAVTETQYF
TGTGCCAGCAGCCTCACCCAGGGGGCGGTGACGGAGACCCAGTACTTC
>TRBJ1-5|few|TRBV4-3|TRBD1
CASSRGQGDQPQHF
TGCGCCAGCAGCCGAGGACAGGGCGATCAGCCCCAGCATTTT
>TRBJ1-1|NA|TRBV5-4|NA
CASSLRGGTEAFF
TGTGCCAGCAGCTTACGAGGGGGCACTGAAGCTTTCTTT
>TRBJ1-3|NA|TRBV6-1|TRBD1
CASSEARGQGWKVTIYF
TGTGCCAGCAGTGAAGCCAGGGGACAGGGTTGGAAAGTCACCATATATTTT
>TRBJ2-3|NA|TRBV7-7|TRBD1
CASSLDGTGLDTQYF
TGTGCTAGCAGCTTAGATGGGACAGGGTTGGATACGCAGTATTTT
>TRBJ2-1|NA|TRBV19|TRBD2
CASGSGSSYNEQFF
TGTGCCAGTGGTAGCGGGAGTTCCTACAATGAGCAGTTCTTC